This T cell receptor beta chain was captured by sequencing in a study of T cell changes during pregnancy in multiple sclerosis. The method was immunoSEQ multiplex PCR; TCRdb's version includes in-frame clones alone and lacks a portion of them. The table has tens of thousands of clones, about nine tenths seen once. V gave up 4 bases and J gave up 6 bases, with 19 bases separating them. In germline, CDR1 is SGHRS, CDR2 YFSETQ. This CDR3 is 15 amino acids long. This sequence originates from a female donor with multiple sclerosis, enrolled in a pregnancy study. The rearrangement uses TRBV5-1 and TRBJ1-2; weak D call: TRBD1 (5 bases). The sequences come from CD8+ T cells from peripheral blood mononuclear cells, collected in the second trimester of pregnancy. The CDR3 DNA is TGCGCCAGCAGCCCCCTATCGGAGGGCAGGGATGGCTACACCTTC. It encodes CASSPLSEGRDGYTF.